The T cell receptor beta chain under discussion was sequenced for a study of human T cells and chemical hapten exposure. Overall study findings and caveats: Expanded TCRs formed significantly more large CDR3 similarity clusters than controls.

J lost 1 base, V lost 1 base, and 9 bases had no gene match. Germline values: CDR1 MGHRA, CDR2 YSYEKL. The CDR3 contains 18 residues. Single cDNA molecules in the library carried unique molecular identifiers attached during preparation. In the original analysis: Samples ranged from roughly 23,224 to 690,600 TCRs, with a median of approximately 91,000. MiXCR, run by TCRdb on the RACE reads, gives a single entry per CDR3 protein. The V and J calls follow TCRdb's processing rather than the paper's. Here the sample spans tens of thousands of distinct CDR3 sequences, about a tenth being singletons. Time point in this sample: patch test 3, about 24 weeks after DPC sensitization. Described treatment: therapeutic diphenylcyclopropenone sensitization with weekly scalp DPC. Total RNA extraction was carried out from unfractionated whole blood. About this clonotype: Its antigen remains unknown.

The clonotype originates from a woman between 25 and 40 years old with alopecia areata. Some clones in this sample may be carry-over from other donors' samples. Sequencing used whole blood, obtained in connection with sensitization to the hapten diphenylcyclopropenone (DPC). The chain employs TRBV4-1 and TRBJ2-2; 7 bases are shared with TRBD2. CDR3 nucleotide sequence: TGCGCCAGCAGCCAAGGGCCCCGAGGGACTAAGAACACCGGGGAGCTGTTTTTT. Translation: CASSQGPRGTKNTGELFF.